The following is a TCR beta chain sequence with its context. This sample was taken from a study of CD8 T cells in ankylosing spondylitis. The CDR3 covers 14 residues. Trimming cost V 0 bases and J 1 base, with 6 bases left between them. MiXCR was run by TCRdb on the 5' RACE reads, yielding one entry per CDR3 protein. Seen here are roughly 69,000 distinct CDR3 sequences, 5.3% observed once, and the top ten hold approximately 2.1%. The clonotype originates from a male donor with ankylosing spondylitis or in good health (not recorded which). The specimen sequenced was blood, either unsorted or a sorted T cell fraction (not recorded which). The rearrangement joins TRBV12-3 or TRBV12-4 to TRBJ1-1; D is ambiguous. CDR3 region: CASSLARQNTEAFF. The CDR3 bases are TGTGCCAGCAGTTTAGCGCGTCAGAACACTGAAGCTTTCTTT.